This entry lists 20 T cell receptor beta chains sequenced from one sample in a study of OX40 agonist ivuxolimab in advanced cancers. Method: immunoSEQ multiplex PCR; TCRdb's copy keeps in-frame clones and lacks some. The data contain tens of thousands of clones, 65% to 90% of them seen just once; the ten biggest clones take up about 1.9%. The source material was CD4+ or CD8+ T cells sorted from blood, sampled in a trial of the OX40 agonist ivuxolimab. The receptors originated from an adult with an advanced solid tumor such as melanoma, head and neck, liver or kidney cancer.

This clone appeared a single time. This chain uses TRBV7-6 with TRBJ1-6; D call uncertain. The CDR3 loop spans 12 amino acids. In germline, CDR1 is SGHVS, CDR2 FNYEAQ. V gave up 5 bases and J gave up 4 bases, with 3 bases separating them. The CDR3 region has the DNA TGTGCCAGCAGCCTTTATAATTCACCCCTCCACTTT. It yields the protein CASSLYNSPLHF. Filled out from reference TRBV7-6 and TRBJ1-6, the complete variable domain reads GAGVSQSPRYKVTKRGQDVALRCDPISGHVSLYWYRQALGQGPEFLTYFNYEAQQDKSGLPNDRFSAERPEGSISTLTIQRTEQRDSAMYRCASSLYNSPLHFGNGTRLTVT.

The rearrangement uses TRBV7-2 and TRBJ2-1, with D uncertain. CDR1 SGHTA and CDR2 FQGNSA come from the germline V gene. V was cut by 1 base and J by 7 bases, with 8 bases left in between. There are 13 residues in the CDR3. Here the CDR3 reads CASSLVTKNEQFF. The CDR3 DNA follows: TGTGCCAGCAGCTTAGTAACTAAAAATGAGCAGTTCTTC.

This chain uses TRBV11-2 with TRBJ2-5; D is ambiguous. V dropped 5 bases and J dropped 4 bases, with 5 bases sitting between them. Germline V lookup: CDR1 SGHAT, CDR2 FQNNGV. This CDR3 is 11 amino acids long. The CDR3 is CASSAAETQYF. As DNA, the CDR3 is TGTGCCAGCAGCGCGGCAGAGACCCAGTACTTC.

A few counts support this clone. The V gene is TRBV13, the J gene TRBJ1-3; tentative D call: TRBD1 (5 bases). The CDR3 spans 17 residues. V lost 4 bases, J lost 1 base, and 17 bases lay in between. In germline, CDR1 is PRHDT, CDR2 FYEKMQ (reference sequence). CDR3 sequence: CASSSRGGRLSGNTIYF. The CDR3 DNA is TGTGCCAGCAGCTCCCGTGGGGGGAGGCTTTCTGGAAACACCATATATTTT.

The rearrangement uses TRBV15 and TRBJ2-5, with D unclear. This CDR3 region has 15 residues. Trimming cost V 0 bases and J 1 base, with 9 bases left between them. Germline assignment: CDR1 LNHNV and CDR2 YYDKDF (reference sequence). The CDR3 nucleotides are TGTGCCACCAGCAGAGATCTGGGAACCCAAGAGACCCAGTACTTC. The encoded protein is CATSRDLGTQETQYF.

V usage is TRBV6-4 and J usage is TRBJ2-3; no definite D call. This CDR3 is 15 amino acids long. V was pared by 0 bases and J by 1 base, with 8 bases between. Germline loops: CDR1 MRHNA, CDR2 SNTAGT. In nucleotides, the CDR3 is TGTGCCAGCAGTGACTCTTTCTCCGGCACAGATACGCAGTATTTT. The encoded protein is CASSDSFSGTDTQYF.

J is TRBJ1-1 and V is TRBV19; TRBD1 is a possible D gene (6 bases). V was trimmed by 8 bases and J by 1 base, leaving 14 bases between them. The CDR3 contains 14 residues. Germline V CDR1 and CDR2: LNHDA, SQIVND (reference sequence). CDR3 protein: CASDTGQPNTEAFF. The CDR3 coding sequence is TGTGCCAGTGACACCGGACAGCCGAACACTGAAGCTTTCTTT.

V gene TRBV2 combines with J gene TRBJ1-4, with D uncertain. CDR1 is SNHLY, CDR2 FYNNEI, per germline. The length of the CDR3 is 12 residues. With 5 bases removed from V and 8 bases from J, the gap between germline ends came to 9 bases. In nucleotides, the CDR3 is TGTGCCAGCAGTTCGGCGGAGGAAAAACTGTTTTTT. Translation: CASSSAEEKLFF. The variable domain in full, with the rest retrieved from reference TRBV2 and TRBJ1-4, is EPEVTQTPSHQVTQMGQEVILRCVPISNHLYFYWYRQILGQKVEFLVSFYNNEISEKSEIFDDQFSVERPDGSNFTLKIRSTKLEDSAMYFCASSSAEEKLFFGSGTQLSVL.

V usage is TRBV19 and J usage is TRBJ1-1, with 7 bases matching TRBD1. The CDR3 has 14 amino acids. Losses at the gene ends were 6 bases for V and 2 bases for J; bases not matched to a gene: 6. The germline V gene encodes CDR1 LNHDA and CDR2 SQIVND (reference sequence). The CDR3: CASRRRQGNTEAFF. The CDR3 bases are TGTGCCAGTAGGAGGCGACAGGGAAACACTGAAGCTTTCTTT.

The CDR3 protein is CASSPRTSGRANEQFF. The CDR3 region has the DNA TGTGCCAGCAGTCCCAGGACTAGCGGGAGGGCAAATGAGCAGTTCTTC. The chain employs TRBV27 and TRBJ2-1; 15 bases line up with TRBD2. Germline CDR1 MNHEY, CDR2 SMNVEV (reference sequence). The CDR3 extends over 16 amino acids. The V segment lost 5 bases and the J segment 7 bases; nucleotides outside the gene matches: 6.

The chain couples TRBV7-3 to TRBJ2-3; 7 positions match TRBD2. V lost 5 bases, J lost 0 bases, and 5 bases stayed unmatched. Per the germline V gene, CDR1 is SGHTA and CDR2 is FQGTGA. The CDR3 runs to 15 residues. The CDR3 here is CASSPSGISTDTQYF. The CDR3 region has the DNA TGTGCCAGCAGCCCCAGCGGGATTAGCACAGATACGCAGTATTTT. The whole variable domain, filled in from reference TRBV7-3 and TRBJ2-3, reads GAGVSQTPSNKVTEKGKYVELRCDPISGHTALYWYRQSLGQGPEFLIYFQGTGAADDSGLPNDRFFAVRPEGSVSTLKIQRTERGDSAVYLCASSPSGISTDTQYFGPGTRLTVL.

This rearrangement joins TRBV4-3 to TRBJ1-4, with D tentatively TRBD1 (6 bases). V was clipped by 0 bases and J by 8 bases, with 13 bases between them. CDR3 length: 15 residues. Germline assignment: CDR1 LGHNA and CDR2 YSLEER. This chain's CDR3 is CASSQDSGQGEKLFF. CDR3 nucleotides: TGCGCCAGCAGCCAAGATAGCGGTCAGGGGGAAAAACTGTTTTTT.

Turning to this clone: One end of the junction fails to match germline, which may point to a read error. The chain links TRBV5-4 to TRBJ2-5, with D perhaps TRBD2 (5 bases). CDR1 is SGHNT, CDR2 YYREEE, per germline (reference sequence). The CDR3 is made up of 14 amino acids. CDR3 protein: CASSQETSRETQYF. The CDR3 bases are TGCGCCAGCAGCCAAGAAACTAGTAGAGAGACCCAGTACTTC.

This clone was recorded only once. The chain is built from TRBV6-1 and TRBJ1-5, with TRBD1 as a possible D gene (6 bases). Germline CDR1 MNHNS, CDR2 SASEGT. The CDR3 extends over 14 amino acids. V was pared by 0 bases and J by 7 bases, with 10 bases between. The CDR3: CASSEAGTPQPQHF. CDR3 nucleotides: TGTGCCAGCAGTGAAGCGGGGACACCCCAGCCCCAGCATTTT.

The chain joins TRBV6-5 to TRBJ2-5; TRBD2 matches at 8 bases. Looked up from germline, CDR1 is MNHEY and CDR2 is SVGAGI. This CDR3 has 16 amino acids. V lost 2 bases, J lost 4 bases, and 9 bases stayed unmatched. Here the CDR3 DNA reads TGTGCCAGCAGTTACGCGGGGGGTACTAGTACAGAGACCCAGTACTTC. This sequence encodes CASSYAGGTSTETQYF.

The chain carries TRBV28 and TRBJ2-5, with D possibly matching TRBD1 (6 bases). V was shortened by 6 bases and J by 4 bases, with 12 bases between the two germline ends. The CDR3 is 13 amino acids. Germline V gives CDR1 MDHEN, CDR2 SYDVKM. The CDR3 is CASSPDSRETQYF. As DNA, the CDR3 is TGTGCCAGCAGCCCGGACAGTCGAGAGACCCAGTACTTC.

This chain links TRBV28 with TRBJ2-2, with D maybe TRBD2 (6 bases). CDR1 and CDR2 from the germline V gene are MDHEN and SYDVKM. V lost 8 bases, J lost 5 bases, and 12 bases lay in between. The CDR3 is 13 residues long. CDR3: CASSFGGTGELFF. CDR3 sequence (DNA): TGTGCCAGCTCCTTCGGAGGGACCGGGGAGCTGTTTTTT. Variable domain in full (rest from reference TRBV28 and TRBJ2-2): DVKVTQSSRYLVKRTGEKVFLECVQDMDHENMFWYRQDPGLGLRLIYFSYDVKMKEKGDIPEGYSVSREKKERFSLILESASTNQTSMYLCASSFGGTGELFFGEGSRLTVL.

This clone was seen more than once but under ten times. The rearrangement links TRBV20-1 to TRBJ2-7; no clear D. Germline V gives CDR1 DFQATT, CDR2 SNEGSKA (reference sequence). With 2 bases removed from V and 5 bases from J, the gap between germline ends came to 7 bases. The CDR3 contains 11 residues. CDR3 sequence (DNA): TGCAGTGCTAGAATCCAGCACGAGCAGTACTTC. Amino acid sequence: CSARIQHEQYF.

The rearrangement links TRBV19 to TRBJ2-2; no clear D. Per the germline V gene, CDR1 is LNHDA and CDR2 is SQIVND (reference sequence). Between the trimmed V and J ends, which lost 9 bases and 5 bases, there was a span of 16 bases. The CDR3 is made up of 14 amino acids. CDR3 region: CASLDPGHTGELFF. The CDR3 bases are TGTGCCAGCCTGGACCCCGGGCATACCGGGGAGCTGTTTTTT. Looking up the rest from reference TRBV19 and TRBJ2-2 gives the full variable domain: DGGITQSPKYLFRKEGQNVTLSCEQNLNHDAMYWYRQDPGQGLRLIYYSQIVNDFQKGDIAEGYSVSREKKESFPLTVTSAQKNPTAFYLCASLDPGHTGELFFGEGSRLTVL.

The chain combines TRBV5-6 with TRBJ2-2; D is unresolved. V dropped 2 bases and J dropped 2 bases, with 4 bases sitting between them. The CDR3 contains 13 residues. Germline values: CDR1 SGHDT, CDR2 YYEEEE. CDR3 in DNA: TGTGCCAGCAGCTTAACCAACACCGGGGAGCTGTTTTTT. As protein: CASSLTNTGELFF.